Listed below are T cell receptor beta chains from one sample, sequenced in a study of T cell repertoires in cytomegalovirus infection. Each CDR3 protein gets one entry after TCRdb re-called the reads with MiXCR. The sample carries about 46,000 distinct CDR3 sequences, about a fifth recorded once. No antigen has been identified for these receptors. The specimen was CD8+ T cells from cultured PBMCs, collected from culture after CMV antigen stimulation. Receptors were obtained from a human donor in good health (CMV status not recorded). Some clones in this sample may be carry-over from other donors' samples. Both conserved end residues are part of each CDR3. D genes are given only for firm matches. Expanded clones are given a class, and other clones once, few, many or no size at all.

medium-sized,14,TRBV5-4,NA,TRBJ2-7,CASSLSGASYEQYF,TGTGCCAGCAGCTTGTCCGGCGCCTCCTACGAGCAGTACTTC
few,14,TRBV9,TRBD1,TRBJ1-2,CASNPGTANYGYTF,TGTGCCAGCAACCCCGGGACAGCTAACTATGGCTACACCTTC
many,13,TRBV12-3/TRBV12-4,NA,TRBJ2-1,CASTALGENEQFF,TGTGCCAGCACCGCACTGGGGGAGAATGAGCAGTTCTTC
NA,17,TRBV28,TRBD1,TRBJ1-1,CACGSTGTGWSNTEAFF,TGTGCCTGCGGTTCCACCGGGACAGGCTGGTCGAACACTGAAGCTTTCTTT
many,14,TRBV15,NA,TRBJ1-5,CATSRGRGAEPQHF,TGTGCCACCAGCAGAGGGCGGGGAGCGGAGCCCCAGCATTTT
many,15,TRBV7-9,NA,TRBJ2-1,CASSLVSSSYNEQFF,TGTGCCAGCAGCTTAGTCTCAAGCTCCTACAATGAGCAGTTCTTC
many,15,TRBV7-3,TRBD2,TRBJ2-2,CASSQGTSGAGELFF,TGTGCCAGCAGCCAGGGGACTAGCGGGGCCGGGGAGCTGTTTTTT
NA,13,TRBV2,TRBD2,TRBJ2-7,CASTLAGFGEQYF,TGTGCCAGCACCCTAGCGGGGTTCGGGGAGCAGTACTTC
many,16,TRBV7-2,NA,TRBJ2-2,CASTPLGGGATGELFF,TGTGCCAGCACCCCCCTGGGGGGGGGGGCCACCGGGGAGCTGTTTTTT
NA,14,TRBV9,NA,TRBJ2-7,CASNPGGSSYEQYF,TGTGCCAGCAATCCCGGGGGCAGCTCCTACGAGCAGTACTTC
few,12,TRBV5-1,NA,TRBJ1-1,CASHGEGTEAFF,TGCGCCAGCCACGGTGAGGGAACTGAAGCTTTCTTT
many,15,TRBV7-8,NA,TRBJ1-1,CASSDAGTWGTEAFF,TGTGCCAGCAGCGACGCCGGGACGTGGGGCACTGAAGCTTTCTTT